These T cell receptor beta chains were read from a single sample in a study of cytomegalovirus exposure and HLA in healthy donors. The protocol was immunoSEQ multiplex PCR, while the TCRdb copy is restricted to in-frame clones and leaves out a portion. Of 80,000 to 100,000 clones listed, around 90% are singletons. Material: PBMCs. The receptors stem from a man aged 25 to 45 in good health and CMV-seronegative. Both conserved end residues are trimmed from each CDR3. Each record gives: clone size, CDR3 length, V gene, CDR3 protein. Expanded clones are given a class, and other clones once, few, many or no size at all.

NA	16	TRBV7-3	ASSLDSWLAGGSYEQY
NA	13	TRBV6-4	ASSQGRSEQETQY
NA	13	TRBV6-1	ASSERTGGGQPQH
NA	10	TRBV27	ASSTRSGELF
NA	13	TRBV6-6	ASSPDRTSNQPQH
few	9	TRBV10-3	AISETLGYT
NA	12	TRBV6-1	AGGTGGWQETQY
NA	13	TRBV4-1	ASSQILTGNEKLF
NA	12	TRBV25-1	ASSERQVSGELF
NA	13	TRBV6-1	ASRDRISTNEKLF
NA	15	TRBV15	ATSRTGGQGWGNEQF
NA	13	TRBV6-1	ASSEPGTGLETQY
NA	11	TRBV6-5	ASSEGETYEQY
NA	10	TRBV18	ASSRTDTEAF
NA	14	TRBV30	AWSRKGQGARYGYT
NA	17	TRBV28	ASSFSRGQGARSNQPQH
NA	12	TRBV7-9	ASSGSGHTGELF
NA	15	TRBV10-3	AISETLYRGRGYEQY
NA	12	TRBV7-2	ASSFPGFAYEQY
NA	15	TRBV2	ASSEGGASGRGETQY
NA	14	TRBV6-6	ASSPTGGYSGNTIY
NA	14	TRBV7-9	ASSSPTYARTGELF
NA	12	TRBV2	ASTSGQGWNEQF
NA	15	TRBV5-1	ASSSQQGGSGANVLT
NA	17	TRBV27	ASSFITPLAGGKHNEQF
NA	13	TRBV9	ASSPTGTTYNEQF
NA	13	TRBV6-6	ASSKTGMGPYGYT
NA	15	TRBV15	ATSAGQGRMVNTEAF
NA	12	TRBV10-3	ASGLAGGGYEQY
NA	13	TRBV7-9	ASSPRQGIPYEQY
NA	11	TRBV19	ASSRTGDQPQH
NA	12	TRBV27	ASSWGGSSEKLF
few	16	TRBV21-1	ASSKEKAGTSGDNEQF
NA	11	TRBV5-8	ASSFWALYGYT
NA	10	TRBV28	ASSLVESPLH
NA	14	TRBV5-8	ASRGTSGHSYNEQF
NA	13	TRBV7-9	ASSVRRAFNSPLH
NA	14	TRBV5-4	ASSLGRKGANSPLH
NA	12	TRBV2	ASRQALTNYGYT
NA	13	TRBV10-3	AILTGTENTGELF
NA	14	TRBV7-6	ASSLGPPPGGNEQF
NA	13	TRBV27	ASSSFTGATDTQY
NA	14	TRBV28	ASRPEGGGGNQPQH
NA	13	TRBV10-3	AIRRTGGYSYEQY
NA	13	TRBV7-8	ASSSDRSRNQPQH
NA	13	TRBV5-1	ASSLAASGIEEQF
NA	14	TRBV9	ASSANQGLSGNTIY
NA	13	TRBV9	ASSFDSILYNEQF
NA	11	TRBV4-1	ASSQDPGQEQY
few	13	TRBV6-1	ASIVGSGGAYEQY
NA	10	TRBV28	ASRETDRIPD
once	11	TRBV19	ASSITILDTQY
NA	17	TRBV14	ASSQVSAIFTTSGNTIY
NA	14	TRBV28	ASSPRSGQETYEQY